The 15 T cell receptor beta chains below come from one sample, sequenced in a study of identical twins. TCRdb used MiXCR to reprocess the 5' RACE reads, holding one entry per CDR3 protein. The table shows hundreds of thousands of distinct CDR3 sequences, with about 20% occurring only once. The same data also contributed to another study, on T cells expressing NK-cell markers.

Sequenced input: PBMCs. Receptor source: a woman aged 18-29 years in good health.

There are a few counts of this clonotype. This rearrangement joins TRBV20-1 to TRBJ2-3; D possibly corresponds to TRBD2 (7 bases). Trimming took 5 bases from V and 2 from J, leaving 11 bases between them. The CDR3 covers 13 residues. Germline V gene data show CDR1 as DFQATT and CDR2 as SNEGSKA (reference sequence). CDR3 sequence: CSARGGDTDTQYF. CDR3 coding DNA: TGCAGTGCTCGAGGGGGGGACACAGATACGCAGTATTTT.

This clonotype was recorded a few times. The chain employs TRBV29-1 and TRBJ1-2, with D perhaps matching TRBD1 (6 bases). The CDR3 length is 14 residues. Trimming shortened V by 2 bases and J by 3 bases, and 13 bases separated the two germline ends. Germline values: CDR1 SQVTM, CDR2 ANQGSEA. DNA for the CDR3: TGCAGCGTTGAATACAGGGCAGGGCACTATGGCTACACCTTC. The encoded protein is CSVEYRAGHYGYTF.

This chain uses TRBV7-9 with TRBJ2-7; D gene uncertain. The V gene lost 2 bases and the J gene lost 0 bases, with 8 bases spanning the gap. There are 14 residues in the CDR3. Germline V gives CDR1 SEHNR, CDR2 FQNEAQ (reference sequence). The DNA of the CDR3 is TGTGCCAGCAGCTTACACACGAGCTCCTACGAGCAGTACTTC. It codes for CASSLHTSSYEQYF. Drawing the rest from reference TRBV7-9 and TRBJ2-7, the complete variable domain is DTGVSQNPRHKITKRGQNVTFRCDPISEHNRLYWYRQTLGQGPEFLTYFQNEAQLEKSRLLSDRFSAERPKGSFSTLEIQRTEQGDSAMYLCASSLHTSSYEQYFGPGTRLTVT.

This clonotype came up a few times. This chain connects TRBV3-1 to TRBJ1-6, with unresolved D. Germline values: CDR1 LGHDT, CDR2 YNNKEL (reference sequence). This CDR3 has 14 residues. V was trimmed by 0 bases and J by 6 bases, leaving 6 bases between them. CDR3 in amino acids: CASSQEGFNSPLHF. The DNA of the CDR3 is TGTGCCAGCAGCCAAGAGGGATTTAATTCACCCCTCCACTTT.

The chain couples TRBV6-1 to TRBJ2-5; 8 bases match TRBD2. The CDR3 is 15 residues long. The V segment lost 6 bases and the J segment 4 bases; nucleotides outside the gene matches: 10. CDR1 and CDR2 (germline): MNHNS, SASEGT. The chain's CDR3 is CASSTLSGGGETQYF. The CDR3 DNA reads TGTGCCAGCAGCACACTAAGCGGGGGAGGAGAGACCCAGTACTTC.

This clonotype was detected only a few times. This chain uses TRBV12-5 with TRBJ1-2; no reliable D call. V was pared by 5 bases and J by 6 bases, with 16 bases between. Germline CDR1 and CDR2: LGHNT and FRNRAP. This CDR3 region has 14 residues. The DNA of the CDR3 is TGTGCTAGTGGTCCGAGGATGACCAACAATGGCTACACCTTC. This codes for CASGPRMTNNGYTF.

The rearrangement links TRBV27 to TRBJ2-1; D remains unclear. Trimming pared 0 bases from V and 9 bases from J, leaving 12 bases between. The V gene's germline CDR1 is MNHEY and CDR2 SMNVEV (reference sequence). CDR3 length: 14 amino acids. For the CDR3, the DNA is TGTGCCAGCAGTTTATCAATAACCCCGGGTGAGCAGTTCTTC. This encodes CASSLSITPGEQFF.

The chain combines TRBV19 with TRBJ2-7, with D perhaps TRBD2 (5 bases). The CDR3 consists of 14 residues. CDR1 LNHDA and CDR2 SQIVND come from the germline V gene (reference sequence). V lost 7 bases, J lost 6 bases, and 19 bases lay in between. This chain's CDR3 is CASTLTFNEGEQYF. CDR3 bases: TGTGCCAGTACCCTGACCTTTAACGAGGGCGAGCAGTACTTC.

This chain joins TRBV4-2 and TRBJ2-7; either TRBD1 or TRBD2 may fit D (5 bases each). Per germline, CDR1 LGHNA and CDR2 YNFKEQ. Trimming shortened V by 4 bases and J by 2 bases, and 12 bases separated the two germline ends. The CDR3 is 14 amino acids. The CDR3: CASSLEDKTYEQYF. The CDR3 DNA reads as TGTGCCAGCAGCCTGGAGGACAAGACCTACGAGCAGTACTTC.

V gene TRBV12-3 or TRBV12-4 combines with J gene TRBJ2-5; D assignment may be TRBD1 or TRBD2 (6 bases each). V was trimmed by 3 bases and J by 9 bases, leaving 20 bases between them. The CDR3 runs to 15 residues. Here the CDR3 DNA reads TGTGCCAGCAGTTTTGGGGGGCGGATGGTGGCCGCCCAGTACTTC. It translates to CASSFGGRMVAAQYF.

This clonotype was seen more than once but under ten times. The chain joins TRBV6-2 or TRBV6-3 to TRBJ1-1, with D possibly being TRBD1 (5 bases). The CDR3 extends over 11 amino acids. CDR1 MNHEY and CDR2 SVGEGT come from the germline V gene. V lost 6 bases and J lost 7, with 9 bases in between. CDR3 region: CASRTVLEAFF. The CDR3, as DNA: TGTGCCAGCAGGACAGTCCTTGAAGCTTTCTTT.

This clonotype was counted only a few times. The V call is TRBV29-1, the J call TRBJ2-3; D might be TRBD2 (6 bases). This CDR3 spans 14 amino acids. Trimming cost V 6 bases and J 3 bases, with 16 bases left between them. In germline, CDR1 is SQVTM, CDR2 ANQGSEA. The CDR3: CSVPGRGGTDTQYF. DNA of the CDR3: TGCAGCGTGCCAGGGCGGGGTGGGACAGATACGCAGTATTTT.

V and J are TRBV15 and TRBJ1-2; tentatively, D is TRBD1 (6 bases). Germline V CDR1 and CDR2: LNHNV, YYDKDF (reference sequence). The CDR3 is 13 amino acids. With 2 bases removed from V and 8 bases from J, the gap between germline ends came to 12 bases. The CDR3 nucleotides read TGTGCCACCAGCAGAACAGGGTTTGGCGGCTACACCTTC. Translation gives CATSRTGFGGYTF.

V and J are TRBV6-2 or TRBV6-3 and TRBJ1-1; D is undetermined. CDR1 and CDR2 (germline): MNHEY, SVGEGT. This CDR3 comprises 12 residues. V was trimmed by 9 bases and J by 2 bases, leaving 10 bases between them. CDR3: CASRTFNTEAFF. The CDR3 DNA sequence: TGTGCCAGTAGGACCTTCAACACTGAAGCTTTCTTT.

This clonotype was observed many times. The chain recombines TRBV12-3 or TRBV12-4 with TRBJ2-1; no reliable D call. The CDR3 sequence is 15 residues long. The germline V and J ends were trimmed by 0 bases and 6 bases, with 12 bases remaining between them. The CDR3 protein is CASSLALASGNEQFF. DNA for the CDR3: TGTGCCAGCAGTTTAGCGTTGGCGTCCGGCAATGAGCAGTTCTTC.